This TCR beta chain was sequenced during a study of OX40 agonist ivuxolimab in advanced cancers. Study results and limitations: The authors did not determine the antigen specificity of the expanded peripheral T cells. In general, CD8+ T cells held more expanded clones than CD4+ did, on average. CD4+ and CD8+ T cells in blood underwent clonal expansion by week 6 at 0.1 to 3.0 mg/kg.

TCRdb's table, derived via immunoSEQ multiplex PCR, lists solely in-frame clones and lacks some. The repertoire consists of nearly 60,000 clones, with 80% to 90% occurring once and the leading ten covering under 4%. About this clone itself: The antigen is undetermined.

Trimming cost V 5 bases and J 3 bases; bases outside gene matches: 8. The CDR3 totals 16 residues. In germline, CDR1 is SGHRS, CDR2 YFSETQ. This TCR derives from an adult with an advanced solid tumor such as melanoma, head and neck, liver or kidney cancer. The source was CD4+ or CD8+ T cells sorted from blood, collected in a trial of the OX40 agonist ivuxolimab. V usage is TRBV5-1 and J usage is TRBJ2-3; 11 nucleotides align to TRBD2. This CDR3 is CASSPGTSGETDTQYF. The CDR3 DNA reads TGCGCCAGCAGTCCCGGGACTAGCGGAGAAACAGATACGCAGTATTTT.